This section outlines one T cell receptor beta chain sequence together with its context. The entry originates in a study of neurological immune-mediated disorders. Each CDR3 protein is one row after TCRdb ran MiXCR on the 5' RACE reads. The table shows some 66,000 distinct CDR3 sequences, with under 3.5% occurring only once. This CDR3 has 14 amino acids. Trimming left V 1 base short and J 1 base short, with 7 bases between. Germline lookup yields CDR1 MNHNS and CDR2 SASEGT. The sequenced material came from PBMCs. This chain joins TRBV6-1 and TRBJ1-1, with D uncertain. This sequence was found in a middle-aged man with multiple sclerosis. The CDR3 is CASSEVVTNTEAFF. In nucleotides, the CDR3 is TGTGCCAGCAGTGAAGTAGTTACGAACACTGAAGCTTTCTTT.